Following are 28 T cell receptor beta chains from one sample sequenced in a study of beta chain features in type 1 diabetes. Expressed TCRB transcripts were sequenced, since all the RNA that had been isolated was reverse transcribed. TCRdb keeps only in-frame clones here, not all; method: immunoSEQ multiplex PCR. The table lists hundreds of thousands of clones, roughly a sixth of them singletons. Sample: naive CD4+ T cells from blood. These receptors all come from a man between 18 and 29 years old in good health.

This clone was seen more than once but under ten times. In DNA, the CDR3 is TGCGCCAGCAGCCACCTGCATTCTCCTGGACAGCGCTCCTACGAGCAGTACTTC. Encoded protein: CASSHLHSPGQRSYEQYF. The chain couples TRBV4-3 to TRBJ2-7; possibly TRBD1 for D (6 bases). Germline CDR1 and CDR2: LGHNA and YSLEER. The germline V and J ends were trimmed by 3 bases and 0 bases, with 21 bases remaining between them. The CDR3 covers 18 residues.

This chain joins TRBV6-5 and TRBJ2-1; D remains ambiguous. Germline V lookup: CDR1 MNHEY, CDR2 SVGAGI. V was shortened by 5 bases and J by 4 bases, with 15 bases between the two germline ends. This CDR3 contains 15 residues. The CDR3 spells CASSTGVLKYNEQFF. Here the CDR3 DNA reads TGTGCCAGCAGTACTGGGGTCCTAAAATACAATGAGCAGTTCTTC.

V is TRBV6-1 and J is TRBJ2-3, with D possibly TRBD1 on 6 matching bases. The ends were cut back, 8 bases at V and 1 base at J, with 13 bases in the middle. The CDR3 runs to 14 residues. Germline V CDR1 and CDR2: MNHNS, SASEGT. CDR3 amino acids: CASWWAGGTDTQYF. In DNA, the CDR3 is TGTGCCAGCTGGTGGGCAGGGGGCACAGATACGCAGTATTTT.

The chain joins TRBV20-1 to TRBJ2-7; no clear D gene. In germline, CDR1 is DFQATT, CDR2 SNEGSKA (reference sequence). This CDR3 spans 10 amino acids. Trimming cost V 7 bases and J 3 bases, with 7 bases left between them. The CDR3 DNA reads TGCAGTGAACAGAGCTACGAGCAGTACTTC. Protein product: CSEQSYEQYF.

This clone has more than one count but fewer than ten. The CDR3 nucleotides read TGTGCCAGCAGCTTCCGGACTAGCGGGGATACGCAGTATTTT. Translation: CASSFRTSGDTQYF. V usage is TRBV7-2 and J usage is TRBJ2-3; TRBD2 matches at 11 bases. The V and J ends lost 3 bases and 6 bases, in that order; junction bases with no gene match: 2. The CDR3 consists of 14 residues. Germline assignment: CDR1 SGHTA and CDR2 FQGNSA.

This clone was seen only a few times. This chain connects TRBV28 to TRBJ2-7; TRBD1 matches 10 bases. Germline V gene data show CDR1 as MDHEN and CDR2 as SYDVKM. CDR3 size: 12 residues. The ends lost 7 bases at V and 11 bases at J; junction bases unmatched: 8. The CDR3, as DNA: TGTGCCAGCACGGCCCGGGGACAGGGGAAGTACTTC. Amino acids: CASTARGQGKYF.

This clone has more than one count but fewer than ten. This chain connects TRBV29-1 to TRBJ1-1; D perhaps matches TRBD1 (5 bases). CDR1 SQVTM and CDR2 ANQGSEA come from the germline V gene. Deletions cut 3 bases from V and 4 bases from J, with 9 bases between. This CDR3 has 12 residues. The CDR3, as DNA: TGCAGCGTTGACCGGGGCTTCACTGAAGCTTTCTTT. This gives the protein CSVDRGFTEAFF.

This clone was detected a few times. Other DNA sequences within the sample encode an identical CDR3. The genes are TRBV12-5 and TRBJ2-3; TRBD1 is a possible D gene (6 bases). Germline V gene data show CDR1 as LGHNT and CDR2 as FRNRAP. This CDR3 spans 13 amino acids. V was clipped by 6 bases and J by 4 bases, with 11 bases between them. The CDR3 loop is CASGPSGADTQYF. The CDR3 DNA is TGTGCTAGTGGCCCTTCAGGGGCAGATACGCAGTATTTT.

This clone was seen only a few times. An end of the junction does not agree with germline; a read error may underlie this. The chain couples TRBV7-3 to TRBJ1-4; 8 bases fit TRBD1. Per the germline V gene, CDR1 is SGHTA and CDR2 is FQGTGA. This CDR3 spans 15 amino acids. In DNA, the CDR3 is TGTGCCAGCAGCGTAACAGGGGGAGGGAGTGAAAAACTGTTTTTT. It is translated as CASSVTGGGSEKLFF.

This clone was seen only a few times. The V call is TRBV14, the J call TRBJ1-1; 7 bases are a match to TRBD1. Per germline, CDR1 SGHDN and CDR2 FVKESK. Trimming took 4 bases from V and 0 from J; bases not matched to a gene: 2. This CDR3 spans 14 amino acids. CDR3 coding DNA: TGTGCCAGCAGCCGGGACAGTTTGAACACTGAAGCTTTCTTT. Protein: CASSRDSLNTEAFF.

CDR3 DNA: TGCGCCAGCTCAACAGGCAGCTCCTACGAGCAGTACTTC. This sequence encodes CASSTGSSYEQYF. The V and J genes are TRBV10-2 and TRBJ2-7; D perhaps matches TRBD1 (5 bases). Germline assignment: CDR1 WSHSY and CDR2 SAAADI. The CDR3 runs to 13 residues. Trimming removed 8 bases from V and 0 bases from J, with 11 bases in between.

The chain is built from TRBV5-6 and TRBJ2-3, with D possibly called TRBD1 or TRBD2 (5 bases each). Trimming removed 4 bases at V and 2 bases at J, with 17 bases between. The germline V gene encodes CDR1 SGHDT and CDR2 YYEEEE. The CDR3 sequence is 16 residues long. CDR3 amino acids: CASSLLGVLPTDTQYF. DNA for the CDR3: TGTGCCAGCAGCCTCTTGGGGGTTCTGCCCACAGATACGCAGTATTTT.

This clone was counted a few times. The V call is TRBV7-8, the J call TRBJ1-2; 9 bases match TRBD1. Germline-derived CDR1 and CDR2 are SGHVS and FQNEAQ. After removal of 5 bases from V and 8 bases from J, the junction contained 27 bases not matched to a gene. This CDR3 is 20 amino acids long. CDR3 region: CASSRGTGWNYQASSRGYTF. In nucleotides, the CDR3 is TGTGCCAGCAGCCGGGGGACAGGGTGGAACTATCAAGCCTCCTCGAGGGGCTACACCTTC.

CDR3 loop: CASSPRPTGRSTEAFF. The CDR3 region has the DNA TGTGCCAGCTCACCACGACCGACAGGGAGGAGCACTGAAGCTTTCTTT. This rearrangement joins TRBV18 to TRBJ1-1, with 7 bases lining up with TRBD1. Germline loops: CDR1 KGHSH, CDR2 LQKENI. The CDR3 consists of 16 residues. V lost 1 base, J lost 4 bases, and 9 bases stayed unmatched.

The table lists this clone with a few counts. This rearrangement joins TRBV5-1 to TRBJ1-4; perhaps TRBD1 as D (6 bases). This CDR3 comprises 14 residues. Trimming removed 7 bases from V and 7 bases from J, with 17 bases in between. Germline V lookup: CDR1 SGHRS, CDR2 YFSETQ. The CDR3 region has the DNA TGCGCCAGCCGGTTAAATACAGGGATTGAAAAACTGTTTTTT. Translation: CASRLNTGIEKLFF.

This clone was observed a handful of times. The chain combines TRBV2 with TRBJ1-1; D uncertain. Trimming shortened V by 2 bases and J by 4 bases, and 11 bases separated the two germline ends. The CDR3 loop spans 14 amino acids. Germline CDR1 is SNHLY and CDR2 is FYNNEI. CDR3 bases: TGTGCCAGCAGTGAACGGTGGGCGGTCACTGAAGCTTTCTTT. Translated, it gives CASSERWAVTEAFF.

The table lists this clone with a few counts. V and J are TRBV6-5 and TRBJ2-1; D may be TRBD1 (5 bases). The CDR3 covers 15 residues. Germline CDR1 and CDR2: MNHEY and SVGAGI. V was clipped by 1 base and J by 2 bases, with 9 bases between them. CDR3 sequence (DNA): TGTGCCAGCAGTTACTATAGCAGGGCCTACAATGAGCAGTTCTTC. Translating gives CASSYYSRAYNEQFF.

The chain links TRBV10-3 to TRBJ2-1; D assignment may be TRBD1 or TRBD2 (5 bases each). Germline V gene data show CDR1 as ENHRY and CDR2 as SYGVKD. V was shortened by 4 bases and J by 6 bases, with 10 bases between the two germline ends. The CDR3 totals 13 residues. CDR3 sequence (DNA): TGTGCCATCAGTGGTACGGGGCCCAATGAGCAGTTCTTC. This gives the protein CAISGTGPNEQFF.

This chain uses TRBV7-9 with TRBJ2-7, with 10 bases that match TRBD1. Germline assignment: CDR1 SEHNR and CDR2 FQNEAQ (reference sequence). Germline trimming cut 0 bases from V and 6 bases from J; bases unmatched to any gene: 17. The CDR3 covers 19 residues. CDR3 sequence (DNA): TGTGCCAGCAGCTTAGCAACCCGGGACAGGGGATTAGCGACGGGCGAGCAGTACTTC. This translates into CASSLATRDRGLATGEQYF.

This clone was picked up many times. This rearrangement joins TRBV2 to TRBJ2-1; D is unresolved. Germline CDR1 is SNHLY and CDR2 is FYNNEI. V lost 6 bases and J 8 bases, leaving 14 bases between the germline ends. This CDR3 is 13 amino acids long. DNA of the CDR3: TGTGCCAGCAGCGGCCGATACCTTCATGAGCAGTTCTTC. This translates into CASSGRYLHEQFF.

CDR3 nucleotides: TGTGCCAGCAGCCCTCAAGGGGGGATATCCTACGAGCAGTACTTC. It translates to CASSPQGGISYEQYF. This chain connects TRBV11-2 to TRBJ2-7; either TRBD1 or TRBD2 may fit D (6 bases each). Germline V gives CDR1 SGHAT, CDR2 FQNNGV. The CDR3 covers 15 residues. Trimming took 5 bases from V and 1 from J, leaving 15 bases between them.

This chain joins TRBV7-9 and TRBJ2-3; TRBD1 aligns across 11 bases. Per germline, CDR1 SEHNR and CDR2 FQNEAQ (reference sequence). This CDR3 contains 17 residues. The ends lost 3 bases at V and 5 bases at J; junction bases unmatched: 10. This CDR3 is CASSFPLGQGAIDTQYF. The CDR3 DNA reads TGTGCCAGCAGCTTTCCCCTAGGACAGGGGGCGATAGATACGCAGTATTTT.

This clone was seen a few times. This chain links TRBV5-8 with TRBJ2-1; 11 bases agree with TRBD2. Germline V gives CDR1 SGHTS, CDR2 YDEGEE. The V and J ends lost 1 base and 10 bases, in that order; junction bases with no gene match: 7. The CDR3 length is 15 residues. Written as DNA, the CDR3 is TGTGCCAGCAGCTTGATGCGGCTAGCGGGGGGAGAGCAGTTCTTC. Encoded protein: CASSLMRLAGGEQFF.

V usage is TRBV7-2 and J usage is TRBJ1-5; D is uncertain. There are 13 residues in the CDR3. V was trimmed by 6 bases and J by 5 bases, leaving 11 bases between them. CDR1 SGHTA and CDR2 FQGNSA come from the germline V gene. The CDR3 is CASSQTRDQPQHF. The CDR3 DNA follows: TGTGCCAGCAGTCAGACTAGGGATCAGCCCCAGCATTTT. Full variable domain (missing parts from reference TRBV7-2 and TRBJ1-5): GAGVSQSPSNKVTEKGKDVELRCDPISGHTALYWYRQSLGQGLEFLIYFQGNSAPDKSGLPSDRFSAERTGGSVSTLTIQRTQQEDSAVYLCASSQTRDQPQHFGDGTRLSIL.

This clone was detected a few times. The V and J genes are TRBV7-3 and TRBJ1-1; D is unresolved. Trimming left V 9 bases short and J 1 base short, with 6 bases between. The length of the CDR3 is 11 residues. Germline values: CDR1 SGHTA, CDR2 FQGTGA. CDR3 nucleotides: TGTGCCAGGGCAGGGAACACTGAAGCTTTCTTT. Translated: CARAGNTEAFF. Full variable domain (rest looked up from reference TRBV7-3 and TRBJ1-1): GAGVSQTPSNKVTEKGKYVELRCDPISGHTALYWYRQSLGQGPEFLIYFQGTGAADDSGLPNDRFFAVRPEGSVSTLKIQRTERGDSAVYLCARAGNTEAFFGQGTRLTVV.

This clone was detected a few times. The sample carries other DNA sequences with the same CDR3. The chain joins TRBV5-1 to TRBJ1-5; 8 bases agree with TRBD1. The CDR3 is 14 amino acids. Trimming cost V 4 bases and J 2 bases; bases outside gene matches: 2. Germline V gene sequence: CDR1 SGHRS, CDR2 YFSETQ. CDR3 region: CASSLQGGNQPQHF. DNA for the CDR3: TGCGCCAGCAGCCTACAGGGGGGCAATCAGCCCCAGCATTTT.

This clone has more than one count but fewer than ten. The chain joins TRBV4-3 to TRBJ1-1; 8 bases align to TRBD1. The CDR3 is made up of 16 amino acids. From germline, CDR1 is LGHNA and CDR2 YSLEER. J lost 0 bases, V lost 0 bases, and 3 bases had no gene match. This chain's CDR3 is CASSQEPTGVNTEAFF. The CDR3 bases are TGCGCCAGCAGCCAAGAGCCGACAGGGGTGAACACTGAAGCTTTCTTT.

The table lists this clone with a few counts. The DNA for the CDR3 is TGTGCCAGCCATAGTAGGGCCTACGAGCAGTACTTC. Its translation is CASHSRAYEQYF. The chain has TRBV28 and TRBJ2-7; D is unresolved. CDR1 is MDHEN and CDR2 is SYDVKM in the germline V gene. The CDR3 covers 12 residues. The V end lost 8 bases, the J end lost 2 bases, and 10 bases lay between the germline ends.